This T cell receptor beta chain appears in the sequencing data of a study of T cells expressing NK-cell markers. TCRdb reanalyzed the 5' RACE reads, giving one entry per CDR3 protein sequence and no DNA. The repertoire table contains 300,000 to 450,000 distinct CDR3 sequences. Germline assignment: CDR1 MNHNS and CDR2 SASEGT. This CDR3 has 15 amino acids. V and J are TRBV6-1 and TRBJ2-2; TCRdb's D call of TRBD1 is untestable without DNA. The sample taken for sequencing was blood T cells: a sorted CD56 or NKG2C T cell subset, CD4+ or CD8+ T cells, or bulk PBMC T cells (not recorded which). This TCR came from a man between 18 and 69 years old in good health. This chain's CDR3 is CASRLQGLNTGELFF.